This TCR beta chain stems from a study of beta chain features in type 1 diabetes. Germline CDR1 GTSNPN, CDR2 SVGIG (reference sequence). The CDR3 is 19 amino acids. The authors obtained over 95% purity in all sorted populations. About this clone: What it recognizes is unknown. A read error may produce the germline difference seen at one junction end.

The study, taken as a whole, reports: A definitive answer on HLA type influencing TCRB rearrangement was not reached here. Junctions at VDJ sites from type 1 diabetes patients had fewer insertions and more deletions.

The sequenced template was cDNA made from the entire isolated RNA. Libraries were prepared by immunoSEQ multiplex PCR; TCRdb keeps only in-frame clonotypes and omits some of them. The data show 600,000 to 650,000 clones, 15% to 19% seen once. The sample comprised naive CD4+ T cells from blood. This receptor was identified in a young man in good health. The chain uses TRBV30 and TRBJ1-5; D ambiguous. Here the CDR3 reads CALSVGRTTITVRNQPQHF. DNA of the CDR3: TGTGCCTTGAGTGTAGGGAGGACCACGATAACTGTTAGGAATCAGCCCCAGCATTTT. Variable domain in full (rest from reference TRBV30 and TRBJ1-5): SQTIHQWPATLVQPVGSPLSLECTVEGTSNPNLYWYRQAAGRGLQLLFYSVGIGQISSEVPQNLSASRPQDRQFILSSKKLLLSDSGFYLCALSVGRTTITVRNQPQHFGDGTRLSIL.